The clone carrying this TCR beta chain was seen at least ten times. Each CDR3 protein gets one entry after TCRdb re-called the RT-PCR reads with MiXCR. The sample has approximately 720,000 distinct CDR3 sequences, 14% seen once. Sequenced: memory CD4+ T cells from blood. The TCR originated in a female donor in good health, serving as a healthy control.

In DNA form, the CDR3 reads TGTGCCAGCAGTTTGGGAGCGGGAGATTACAATGAGCAGTTCTTC. It yields the protein CASSLGAGDYNEQFF. This chain joins TRBV6-5 and TRBJ2-1, with TRBD2 matching over 8 bases. CDR1 and CDR2 (germline): MNHEY, SVGAGI. The CDR3 totals 15 residues. V was clipped by 4 bases and J by 4 bases; unmatched bases: 6.